Below, one T cell receptor beta chain is given with its context. Its antigen is currently unknown. This sample was taken from a study of shared clonotypes between healthy human individuals. CDR3 length: 14 amino acids. Trimming removed 2 bases from V and 8 bases from J, with 13 bases in between. In germline, CDR1 is LGHNA, CDR2 YSLEER. Profiling relied on immunoSEQ multiplex PCR, and the TCRdb table lists in-frame clones only, not all of them. This repertoire shows around 500,000 clones, over 75% found once; its top ten account for 9.5% to 15%. Broader study findings: Clonotype sharing among donors was expected to depend on sequencing depth.

This clonotype originated in a woman between 35 and 50 years old in good health. Some clones in this sample may be carry-over from other donors' samples. Sequenced material: PBMCs. The rearrangement joins TRBV4-3 to TRBJ2-1; D is ambiguous. The CDR3 DNA reads TGCGCCAGCAGCCAATTCCGAGAGAGCTATGAGCAGTTCTTC. This translates into CASSQFRESYEQFF.